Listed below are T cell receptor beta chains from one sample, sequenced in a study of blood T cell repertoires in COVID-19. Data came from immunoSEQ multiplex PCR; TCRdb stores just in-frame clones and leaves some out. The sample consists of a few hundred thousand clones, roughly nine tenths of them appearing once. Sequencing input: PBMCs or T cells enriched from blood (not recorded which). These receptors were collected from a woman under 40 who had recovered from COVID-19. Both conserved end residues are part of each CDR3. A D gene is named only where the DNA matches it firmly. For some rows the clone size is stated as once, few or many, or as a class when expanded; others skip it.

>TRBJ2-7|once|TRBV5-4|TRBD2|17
TGTGCCAGCAGCACAAGAGGCGCGGGACTAGCTTTCTACGAGCAGTACTTC
CASSTRGAGLAFYEQYF
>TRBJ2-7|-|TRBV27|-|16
TGTGCCAGCAGTTCGGACTGGGGGGTCTCTCCCTACGAGCAGTACTTC
CASSSDWGVSPYEQYF
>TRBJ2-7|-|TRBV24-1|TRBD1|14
TGTGCCACCAGTGGAGGACAGGGCCGCTTCGAGCAGTACTTC
CATSGGQGRFEQYF
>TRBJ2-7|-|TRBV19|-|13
TGTGCCAGTAGTTCAGGAAAATCCTACGAGCAGTACTTC
CASSSGKSYEQYF
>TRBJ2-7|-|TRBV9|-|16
TGTGCCAGCAGCGTAGAACCTCGTGCCGGAGCCTACGAGCAGTACTTC
CASSVEPRAGAYEQYF
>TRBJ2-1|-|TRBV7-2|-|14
TGTGCCAGCAGCTTGAGCCCGGGGTTTCATGAGCAGTTCTTC
CASSLSPGFHEQFF
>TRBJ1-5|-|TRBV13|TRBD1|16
TGTGCCAGCAGCGGAGGGGACAGGACCGCCGGGCAGCCCCAGCATTTT
CASSGGDRTAGQPQHF
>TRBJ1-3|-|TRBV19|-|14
TGTGCCAGTAATTCGGCAGGGGATGGAAACACCATATATTTT
CASNSAGDGNTIYF
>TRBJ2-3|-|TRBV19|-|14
TGTGCCAGTAGCCTCAGGCGAAGCACAGATACGCAGTATTTT
CASSLRRSTDTQYF
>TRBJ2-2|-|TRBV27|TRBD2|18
TGTGCCAGCAGTGCCGGGACTAGCGGGAGGGCCCCCACCGGGGAGCTGTTTTTT
CASSAGTSGRAPTGELFF
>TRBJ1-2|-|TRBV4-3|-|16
TGCGCCAGCAGCCAAGAGCTTTCTCAGGGCTTCTATGGCTACACCTTC
CASSQELSQGFYGYTF
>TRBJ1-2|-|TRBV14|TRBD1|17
TGTGCCAGCAGCCAAGCGCTGAGACAGGGCCTCAACTATGGCTACACCTTC
CASSQALRQGLNYGYTF
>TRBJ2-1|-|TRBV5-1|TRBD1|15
TGCGCCAGCAGCTCTACGGGACAGGGTAGGAATGAGCAGTTCTTC
CASSSTGQGRNEQFF
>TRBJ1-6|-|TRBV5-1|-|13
TGCGCCAGCAGCCTAAGCTTGTTTAAAACCCTCCACTTT
CASSLSLFKTLHF
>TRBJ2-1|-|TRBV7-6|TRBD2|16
TGTGCCAGCAGCTTACTACTAGCGGTCTCCTACAATGAGCAGTTCTTC
CASSLLLAVSYNEQFF
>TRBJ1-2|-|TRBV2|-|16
TGTGCCAGCAGTGAAAAAGTGGTACAGGCTTTTTATGGCTACACCTTC
CASSEKVVQAFYGYTF
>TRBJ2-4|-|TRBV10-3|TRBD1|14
TGTGCCATCAGTGAGTCCACAGGGGTTAACATTCAGTACTTC
CAISESTGVNIQYF
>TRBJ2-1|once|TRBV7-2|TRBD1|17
TGTGCCAGCAGCTGGAGGGGACAGGGGAGCCCCTACAATGAGCAGTTCTTC
CASSWRGQGSPYNEQFF
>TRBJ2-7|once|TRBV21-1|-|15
TGTGCCAGCAGCAAAGTTACCTGCGGGATCCACGAGCAGTACTTC
CASSKVTCGIHEQYF
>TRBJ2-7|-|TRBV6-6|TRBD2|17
TGTGCCAGCAGTCGCCCGCAACTAGCGGGAGGGCCCTACGAGCAGTACTTC
CASSRPQLAGGPYEQYF
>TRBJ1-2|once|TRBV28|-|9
TGTGCCAGCGGTATAATTGCAGCCTTC
CASGIIAAF
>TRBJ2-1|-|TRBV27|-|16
TGTGCCAGCAGTTATCAATTCTCTGGAGCTCCTAATGAGCAGTTCTTC
CASSYQFSGAPNEQFF
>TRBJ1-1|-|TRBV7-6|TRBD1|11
TGTGCCAGCTTGGGACAGGGTTTAACTTTCTTT
CASLGQGLTFF
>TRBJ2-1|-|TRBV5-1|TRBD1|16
TGCGCCAGCAGCTTGTACTCGGGACAGGCCCTCGGTGAGCAGTTCTTC
CASSLYSGQALGEQFF
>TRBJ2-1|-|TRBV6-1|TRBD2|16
TGTGCCAGCAGTGAAGCACCTGGCGGGAGTTTTGATGAGCAGTTCTTC
CASSEAPGGSFDEQFF
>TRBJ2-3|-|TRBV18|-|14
TGTGCCAGCTCACCTCCCTCAGTGGCATATACGCAGTATTTT
CASSPPSVAYTQYF
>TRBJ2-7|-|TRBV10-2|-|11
TGCGCCAGCAGCAGGGGTCACGAGCAGTACTTC
CASSRGHEQYF
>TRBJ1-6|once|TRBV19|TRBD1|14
TGTGCCAGTAGCGACAGGGGGAGGCCTTCACCCCTCCACTTT
CASSDRGRPSPLHF
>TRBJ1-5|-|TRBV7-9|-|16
TGTGCCAGCAGCTTAACGAGGGAAGTAACCAATCAGCCCCAGCATTTT
CASSLTREVTNQPQHF
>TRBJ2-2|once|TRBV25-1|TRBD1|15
TGTGCCAGCAGGGGGGACAGAGATAACACCGGGGAGCTGTTTTTT
CASRGDRDNTGELFF
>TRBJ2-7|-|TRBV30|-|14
TGTGCCTGGAGCGTGGTCCCGGGGACCTACGAGCAGTACTTC
CAWSVVPGTYEQYF
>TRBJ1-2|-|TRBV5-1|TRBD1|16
TGCGCCAGCAGCTTGGGCCCTTTGGAGGGGGCCTATGGCTACACCTTC
CASSLGPLEGAYGYTF
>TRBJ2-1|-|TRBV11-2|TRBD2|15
TGTGCCAGCAGCTTAGTGATAGCGGGAGGCAATGAGCAGTTCTTC
CASSLVIAGGNEQFF
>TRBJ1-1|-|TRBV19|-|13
TGTGCCAGTAAGGATGTAGAGGGAAGTTCGGCTTTCTTT
CASKDVEGSSAFF
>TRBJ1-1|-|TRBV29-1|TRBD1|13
TGCAGCGCCATGGGACAGCCCAACACTGAAGCTTTCTTT
CSAMGQPNTEAFF
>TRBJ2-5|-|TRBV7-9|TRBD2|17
TGTGCCAGCACTGGGACTAGCGGGAGGGCCGGTGGGGAGACCCAGTACTTC
CASTGTSGRAGGETQYF
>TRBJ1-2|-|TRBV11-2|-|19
TGTGCCAGCAGCTTAGAGAAGGGGAACCCCCATCAGTTTAACAGTGGCTACACCTTC
CASSLEKGNPHQFNSGYTF
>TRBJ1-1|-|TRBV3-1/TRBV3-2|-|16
TGTGCCAGCAGCCAAGTTTGGAGGGTAGGGAACACTGAAGCTTTCTTT
CASSQVWRVGNTEAFF
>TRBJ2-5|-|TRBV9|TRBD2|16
TGTGCCAGCAGCCCTAAAAGGACTAGCGCGCAAGAGACCCAGTACTTC
CASSPKRTSAQETQYF
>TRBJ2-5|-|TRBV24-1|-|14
TGTGCCACCAGTGACCGGACTGTTGGAGAGACCCAGTACTTC
CATSDRTVGETQYF
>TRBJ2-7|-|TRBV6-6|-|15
TGTGCCAGCAGCAGCCCAAATGACAGTCACTACGAGCAGTACTTC
CASSSPNDSHYEQYF